The 29 T cell receptor beta chains presented below share a single source sample, sequenced in a study of post-analysis software for immune sequencing data. Points from the study as a whole: Patients carried roughly 5 TRBV segments more frequently than controls did, and TRBV5-6, TRBV5-1 and TRBV20-1 were among them.

These receptors lack a known antigen. Carried by the TCR beta cDNA libraries were unique molecular identifiers. TCRdb itself ran the PCR reads through MiXCR, one entry per CDR3 protein. The sample has about 800,000 distinct CDR3 sequences, roughly 27% seen once. The sample taken for sequencing was blood. Receptor source: a girl aged 5-17 years with multiple sclerosis.

The chain carries TRBV5-1 and TRBJ1-1, with 8 bases fitting TRBD1. J was trimmed by 1 base and V by 0 bases; bases with no gene match: 5. Germline CDR1 and CDR2: SGHRS and YFSETQ. The CDR3 covers 16 residues. CDR3 sequence (DNA): TGCGCCAGCAGCTTGGACAGGGGGTTTAAGAACACTGAAGCTTTCTTT. It specifies CASSLDRGFKNTEAFF.

V usage is TRBV5-1 and J usage is TRBJ2-3; 8 positions match TRBD2. Germline V lookup: CDR1 SGHRS, CDR2 YFSETQ. The CDR3 has 16 residues. Trimming at V came to 4 bases and at J to 9 bases, leaving 16 bases not matched to a gene. DNA of the CDR3: TGCGCCAGCAGCCCCAGCGGGAGCGGGGCTATGGGCACGCAGTATTTT. As protein: CASSPSGSGAMGTQYF. The full variable domain, its missing parts supplied by reference TRBV5-1 and TRBJ2-3, is KAGVTQTPRYLIKTRGQQVTLSCSPISGHRSVSWYQQTPGQGLQFLFEYFSETQRNKGNFPGRFSGRQFSNSRSEMNVSTLELGDSALYLCASSPSGSGAMGTQYFGPGTRLTVL.

The rearrangement joins TRBV19 to TRBJ2-3; possibly TRBD1 for D (5 bases). V was shortened by 4 bases and J by 14 bases, with 16 bases between the two germline ends. Germline CDR1 LNHDA, CDR2 SQIVND (reference sequence). This CDR3 spans 12 amino acids. The CDR3 reads CASSTPETVLYF. The CDR3 DNA is TGTGCCAGTAGTACCCCTGAGACAGTTTTGTATTTT. Using reference TRBV19 and TRBJ2-3 for the parts outside the CDR3, the full variable domain is DGGITQSPKYLFRKEGQNVTLSCEQNLNHDAMYWYRQDPGQGLRLIYYSQIVNDFQKGDIAEGYSVSREKKESFPLTVTSAQKNPTAFYLCASSTPETVLYFGPGTRLTVL.

Details on this clonotype: This may be a read error, as it is one base from a much larger clone. The rearrangement uses TRBV18 and TRBJ2-5, with D possibly TRBD1 on 5 matching bases. The closer fit of TRBJ2-7 to the DNA end suggests the J call may be wrong. Germline assignment: CDR1 KGHSH and CDR2 LQKENI. The CDR3 is made up of 12 amino acids. CDR3 DNA: TGTGCCAACTCACCAACAGGTTTCGAGCAGTACTTC. This sequence encodes CANSPTGFEQYF.

Comment on this clonotype: A clone one base away is much larger, so this may be a read error. The chain has TRBV6-2 or TRBV6-3 and TRBJ2-7, with D tentatively TRBD2 (6 bases). The CDR3 has 15 residues. Trimming took off 4 bases at V and 3 bases at J, with 16 bases between the two ends. The V gene's germline CDR1 is MNHEY and CDR2 SVGEGT. The CDR3 DNA is TGTGCCAGCAGTTCCCGGGACGGGGGATTCTACGAGCAGTACTTC. Amino acid sequence: CASSSRDGGFYEQYF.

The chain recombines TRBV10-3 with TRBJ2-7, with D perhaps assigned TRBD1 or TRBD2 (5 bases each). The length of the CDR3 is 13 residues. V dropped 6 bases and J dropped 3 bases, with 12 bases sitting between them. Looked up from germline, CDR1 is ENHRY and CDR2 is SYGVKD. DNA of the CDR3: TGTGCCATCAGGGGGACCGACATCTACGAGCAGTACTTC. Its translation is CAIRGTDIYEQYF.

This clonotype was seen only a few times. This rearrangement joins TRBV15 to TRBJ2-7; 7 bases fit TRBD2. Germline V lookup: CDR1 LNHNV, CDR2 YYDKDF (reference sequence). CDR3 length equals 14 residues. Unmatched junction bases numbered 3, after V lost 1 base and J lost 3 bases. CDR3 protein: CATSRASGGYEQYF. CDR3 nucleotides: TGTGCCACCAGCAGAGCTAGCGGCGGCTACGAGCAGTACTTC.

This clonotype was observed a handful of times. The V gene is TRBV7-9, the J gene TRBJ2-5; possibly TRBD2 for D (7 bases). Germline V gives CDR1 SEHNR, CDR2 FQNEAQ (reference sequence). V was clipped by 7 bases and J by 0 bases, with 18 bases between them. The CDR3 runs to 16 residues. The CDR3 protein is CASTIRGGLYQETQYF. The CDR3 nucleotides are TGTGCCAGCACCATAAGGGGGGGCCTGTACCAAGAGACCCAGTACTTC.

The V call is TRBV20-1, the J call TRBJ1-1, with a tentative D call TRBD1 (5 bases). The CDR3 spans 17 residues. Trimming took 3 bases from V and 3 from J, leaving 23 bases between them. Germline V gene lookup returns CDR1 DFQATT and CDR2 SNEGSKA (reference sequence). In DNA form, the CDR3 reads TGCAGTGCTAGCATGGGGGGACGAGGGATAAGGGACACTGAAGCTTTCTTT. Protein: CSASMGGRGIRDTEAFF.

This sequence joins TRBV20-1 and TRBJ2-5; perhaps TRBD2 as D (6 bases). CDR1 and CDR2 from the germline V gene are DFQATT and SNEGSKA (reference sequence). Between the trimmed V and J ends, which lost 6 bases and 0 bases, there was a span of 20 bases. This CDR3 has 16 residues. The chain's CDR3 is CSAREVLALYQETQYF. The DNA of the CDR3 is TGCAGTGCCCGAGAGGTCCTAGCGCTGTACCAAGAGACCCAGTACTTC.

This clonotype has a handful of counts. The chain links TRBV5-1 to TRBJ2-7; TRBD2 aligns across 9 bases. CDR3 size: 16 residues. Trimming took 4 bases from V and 4 from J; bases not matched to a gene: 12. Germline-derived CDR1 and CDR2 are SGHRS and YFSETQ. CDR3 in amino acids: CASSQNRAGGVYEQYF. CDR3 DNA sequence: TGCGCCAGCAGCCAGAACCGAGCGGGAGGCGTATACGAGCAGTACTTC.

The chain uses TRBV20-1 and TRBJ2-1; possibly TRBD1 for D (6 bases). Germline V gene sequence: CDR1 DFQATT, CDR2 SNEGSKA (reference sequence). The CDR3 is made up of 14 amino acids. Between the trimmed V and J ends, which lost 0 bases and 6 bases, there was a span of 12 bases. CDR3 loop: CSARDIEGVNEQFF. CDR3 bases: TGCAGTGCTAGAGATATAGAGGGGGTCAATGAGCAGTTCTTC.

V and J are TRBV10-3 and TRBJ1-5; no reliable D call. The V end was cut by 8 bases, the J end by 5 bases, with 13 bases between. CDR1 and CDR2 from the germline V gene are ENHRY and SYGVKD. CDR3 length equals 13 residues. CDR3 nucleotide sequence: TGTGCCATCTCCGCCGGAGGGTATCAGCCCCAGCATTTT. Translated: CAISAGGYQPQHF.

The chain uses TRBV7-2 and TRBJ2-3; D gene ambiguous. Germline CDR1 reads SGHTA; CDR2 reads FQGNSA. This CDR3 comprises 13 residues. V gave up 5 bases and J gave up 0 bases, with 6 bases separating them. The CDR3 is CASSPWSTDTQYF. The CDR3 nucleotides read TGTGCCAGCAGCCCCTGGAGCACAGATACGCAGTATTTT.

This clonotype showed up just a few times. The J gene is TRBJ2-5, the V gene TRBV12-3 or TRBV12-4; D is undetermined. V was shortened by 6 bases and J by 5 bases, with 10 bases between the two germline ends. This CDR3 is 12 amino acids long. The CDR3, as DNA: TGTGCCAGCAGCTTAACCTTGGAGACCCAGTACTTC. Protein product: CASSLTLETQYF.

This clonotype was detected only a few times. The chain combines TRBV7-8 with TRBJ2-6; D might be TRBD2 (7 bases). Germline assignment: CDR1 SGHVS and CDR2 FQNEAQ. The CDR3 sequence is 17 residues long. V was cut by 5 bases and J by 3 bases, with 17 bases left in between. CDR3 amino acids: CASSPFRGAGGANVLTF. CDR3 in DNA: TGTGCCAGCAGCCCTTTTCGGGGGGCGGGTGGGGCCAACGTCCTGACTTTC.

V usage is TRBV5-1 and J usage is TRBJ2-5; either TRBD1 or TRBD2 may supply D (5 bases each). The CDR3 sequence is 13 residues long. Trimming removed 6 bases at V and 5 bases at J, with 14 bases between. Germline V gene lookup returns CDR1 SGHRS and CDR2 YFSETQ. The CDR3 spells CASTRRGEETQYF. CDR3 nucleotide sequence: TGCGCCAGCACCCGAAGGGGAGAGGAGACCCAGTACTTC.

The sample holds a few counts of this clonotype. The J gene is TRBJ2-7, the V gene TRBV6-5; D is unclear. V was clipped by 2 bases and J by 0 bases, with 8 bases between them. The CDR3 runs to 14 residues. Germline V gene data show CDR1 as MNHEY and CDR2 as SVGAGI. The CDR3 sequence: CASSYAVSSYEQYF. The CDR3 DNA reads TGTGCCAGCAGTTACGCAGTAAGCTCCTACGAGCAGTACTTC.

The chain has TRBV6-6 and TRBJ2-7; D is possibly TRBD2 (6 bases). Deletions cut 3 bases from V and 7 bases from J, with 16 bases between. The germline V gene encodes CDR1 MNHNY and CDR2 SVGAGI (reference sequence). CDR3 length: 14 amino acids. The DNA of the CDR3 is TGTGCCAGCAGTTATTTACTAGCAGGGTGGGAGCAGTACTTC. Translating gives CASSYLLAGWEQYF.

On this clonotype: A single base separates this from a much larger clone, so it may be a read error. The chain joins TRBV15 to TRBJ2-7, with 9 positions matching TRBD1. This CDR3 has 15 amino acids. CDR1 is LNHNV and CDR2 is YYDKDF in the germline V gene (reference sequence). Germline trimming cut 4 bases from V and 3 bases from J; bases unmatched to any gene: 7. The CDR3, as DNA: TGTGCCACCAGCAACTCGAGGACAGGGGACTACGAGCAGTACTTC. This codes for CATSNSRTGDYEQYF.

The chain is built from TRBV10-3 and TRBJ2-7, with D unresolved. Trimming removed 3 bases at V and 7 bases at J, with 13 bases between. This CDR3 has 13 residues. Germline CDR1 ENHRY, CDR2 SYGVKD. CDR3 DNA: TGTGCCATCAGTGACGGGCCGGGTGGAGAGCAGTACTTC. Its protein product is CAISDGPGGEQYF.

V is TRBV7-8 and J is TRBJ2-2; no clear D. Trimming removed 1 base from V and 6 bases from J, with 18 bases in between. This CDR3 spans 17 amino acids. The V gene's germline CDR1 is SGHVS and CDR2 FQNEAQ. This CDR3 is CASSLVVDPKKAGELFF. For the CDR3, the DNA is TGTGCCAGCAGCTTAGTCGTCGACCCGAAGAAAGCCGGGGAGCTGTTTTTT.

V and J are TRBV24-1 and TRBJ2-1, with 8 bases that match TRBD2. Per the germline V gene, CDR1 is KGHDR and CDR2 is SFDVKD. CDR3 length equals 15 residues. With V trimmed by 7 bases and J by 0 bases, 4 bases remained unmatched. The CDR3 sequence is CATRGLESSYNEQFF. Written as DNA, the CDR3 is TGTGCCACCAGGGGACTAGAAAGCTCCTACAATGAGCAGTTCTTC.

Only a few counts were recorded for this clonotype. J is TRBJ2-1 and V is TRBV10-3; 15 nucleotides agree with TRBD2. V shed 4 bases and J 3 bases; nucleotides not matched to a gene: 7. CDR3 length: 18 amino acids. Germline CDR1 and CDR2: ENHRY and SYGVKD. The CDR3 nucleotides are TGTGCCATCAGTGGGGGACTAGCGGGGGGCGCCGTCTACAATGAGCAGTTCTTC. It specifies CAISGGLAGGAVYNEQFF.

The chain combines TRBV20-1 with TRBJ2-2; perhaps TRBD1 as D (6 bases). Trimming left V 3 bases short and J 3 bases short, with 11 bases between. CDR3 length: 14 residues. CDR1 is DFQATT, CDR2 SNEGSKA, per germline (reference sequence). For the CDR3, the DNA is TGCAGTGCTAGGCTGGACAGCTACACCGGGGAGCTGTTTTTT. This encodes CSARLDSYTGELFF.

The chain uses TRBV29-1 and TRBJ2-5; no clear D gene. Per germline, CDR1 SQVTM and CDR2 ANQGSEA. The CDR3 is 12 residues long. V lost 4 bases and J lost 2, with 8 bases in between. DNA for the CDR3: TGCAGCGTTGGGATCAGTCAAGAGACCCAGTACTTC. Translation gives CSVGISQETQYF.

This clonotype was counted ten times or more. The chain uses TRBV29-1 and TRBJ2-3; possibly TRBD1 for D (5 bases). V was trimmed by 7 bases and J by 3 bases, leaving 14 bases between them. Germline V lookup: CDR1 SQVTM, CDR2 ANQGSEA. The CDR3 spans 13 residues. CDR3 region: CSGAGLRTDTQYF. The CDR3 nucleotides read TGCAGCGGTGCAGGGTTGAGAACAGATACGCAGTATTTT.

This chain connects TRBV10-3 to TRBJ2-5; unclear D gene. The length of the CDR3 is 15 residues. Germline loops: CDR1 ENHRY, CDR2 SYGVKD. Trimming left V 4 bases short and J 4 bases short, with 16 bases between. The CDR3 here is CAISGSRWKGETQYF. The DNA for the CDR3 is TGTGCCATCAGTGGCTCGCGATGGAAAGGAGAGACCCAGTACTTC.

This clonotype was detected a few times. V usage is TRBV10-3 and J usage is TRBJ2-1, with 9 bases lining up with TRBD1. The CDR3 length is 14 residues. With 5 bases clipped from V and 9 bases from J, the junction kept 8 bases outside the gene matches. The germline gives CDR1 ENHRY, CDR2 SYGVKD. CDR3 sequence: CAISPAGTGSEQFF. The CDR3 DNA sequence: TGTGCCATCAGTCCTGCCGGGACAGGGAGTGAGCAGTTCTTC.